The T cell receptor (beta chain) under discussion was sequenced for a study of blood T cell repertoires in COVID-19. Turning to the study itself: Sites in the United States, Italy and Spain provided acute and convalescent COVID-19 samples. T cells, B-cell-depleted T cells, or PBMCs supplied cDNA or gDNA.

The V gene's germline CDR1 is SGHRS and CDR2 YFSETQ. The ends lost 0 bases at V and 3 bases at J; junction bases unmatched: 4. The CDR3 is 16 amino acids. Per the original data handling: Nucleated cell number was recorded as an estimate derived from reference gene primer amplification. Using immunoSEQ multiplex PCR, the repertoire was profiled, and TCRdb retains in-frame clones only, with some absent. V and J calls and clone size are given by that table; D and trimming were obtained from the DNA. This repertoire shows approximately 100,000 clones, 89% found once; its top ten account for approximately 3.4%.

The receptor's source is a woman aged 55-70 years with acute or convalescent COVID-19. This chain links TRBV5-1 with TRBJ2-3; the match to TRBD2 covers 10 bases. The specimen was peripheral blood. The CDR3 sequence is CASSLGASGRTDTQYF. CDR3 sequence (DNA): TGCGCCAGCAGCTTGGGGGCTAGCGGGAGAACAGATACGCAGTATTTT.